This T cell receptor beta chain was found in a study of blood T cell repertoires in COVID-19. Study information: PBMCs, B-cell-depleted T cells, or T cells were the source of the cDNA or gDNA that made up the material.

Assay used: immunoSEQ multiplex PCR; TCRdb lists only in-frame clones, some missing. The repertoire includes some 190,000 clones, approximately 89% of them detected once, and 2% to 2.5% sits in the top ten. The V and J ends lost 5 bases and 6 bases, in that order; junction bases with no gene match: 4. The CDR3 is 13 residues long. Germline CDR1 reads MNHEY; CDR2 reads SMNVEV (reference sequence). The chain employs TRBV27 and TRBJ1-5; 7 nucleotides match TRBD1. The receptor comes from a woman aged 40-49 years with acute COVID-19. Sequencing was carried out using PBMCs or T cells enriched from blood (not recorded which). The CDR3 region has the DNA TGTGCCAGCAGTCCGACAGGGCTTCAGCCCCAGCATTTT. It specifies CASSPTGLQPQHF.